The present T cell receptor beta chain was sequenced within a study of PD-L1 blockade in urothelial cancer. Assay used: immunoSEQ multiplex PCR; TCRdb lists only in-frame clones, some missing. The sample lists 72,000 or so clones, 88% occurring once. Indicated time point: peripheral blood 6 weeks after treatment start. The CDR3 has 14 amino acids. CDR1 and CDR2 (germline): SGHTA, FQGNSA. With 5 bases clipped from V and 0 bases from J, the junction kept 2 bases outside the gene matches. The V call is TRBV7-2, the J call TRBJ1-1, with 8 bases matching TRBD1. This clonotype originated in a man in his sixties with urothelial cancer. This specimen consisted of PBMCs, obtained around atezolizumab (anti-PD-L1) treatment. The CDR3 here is CASSPGQVNTEAFF. DNA for the CDR3: TGTGCCAGCAGCCCGGGACAGGTGAACACTGAAGCTTTCTTT. The full variable domain, with the rest looked up from reference TRBV7-2 and TRBJ1-1, is GAGVSQSPSNKVTEKGKDVELRCDPISGHTALYWYRQSLGQGLEFLIYFQGNSAPDKSGLPSDRFSAERTGGSVSTLTIQRTQQEDSAVYLCASSPGQVNTEAFFGQGTRLTVV.